Each of the 14 T cell receptor beta chains below was sequenced from the same sample in a study of human T cells and chemical hapten exposure. TCRdb ran MiXCR on the RACE reads and lists one entry per CDR3 protein. The repertoire holds 150,000 to 200,000 distinct CDR3 sequences, with around 13% as singletons. Time point reported: patch test 1, 2 weeks after DPC sensitization. The treatment here: therapeutic diphenylcyclopropenone sensitization with weekly scalp DPC. Sequenced here: whole blood, sampled in connection with sensitization to the hapten diphenylcyclopropenone (DPC). These receptor sequences come from a young woman with alopecia areata. Some clones in this sample may be carry-over from other donors' samples.

The chain combines TRBV7-2 with TRBJ2-5, with D perhaps TRBD2 (6 bases). Germline V gives CDR1 SGHTA, CDR2 FQGNSA. This CDR3 is built from 16 residues. V lost 4 bases and J lost 5, with 20 bases in between. For the CDR3, the DNA is TGTGCCAGCAGCTCCATTGGGACTGTCGGAGGGGAGACCCAGTACTTC. This codes for CASSSIGTVGGETQYF.

This clonotype has more than one count but fewer than ten. This sequence joins TRBV7-6 and TRBJ2-2; 9 positions match TRBD1. This CDR3 comprises 17 residues. V lost 5 bases to trimming and J lost 5 bases; unmatched junction nucleotides: 12. The germline V gene has CDR1 SGHVS and CDR2 FNYEAQ. The CDR3 spells CASSESIRQGETGELFF. The CDR3 coding sequence is TGTGCCAGCAGCGAAAGCATCCGACAGGGGGAAACCGGGGAGCTGTTTTTT.

In this sample, this clonotype turned up many times. The rearrangement links TRBV20-1 to TRBJ2-1; TRBD2 agrees at 7 bases. Unmatched junction bases numbered 16, after V lost 4 bases and J lost 10 bases. The CDR3 extends over 15 amino acids. Germline CDR1 and CDR2: DFQATT and SNEGSKA (reference sequence). The CDR3 is CSATETQAGPGEQFF. CDR3 nucleotides: TGCAGTGCTACGGAAACCCAAGCGGGGCCGGGGGAGCAGTTCTTC.

This clonotype was counted many times. CDR3 DNA: TGTGCCAGCAGCCAAGCGCGTTGGGGTGAGCAGTTCTTC. It translates to CASSQARWGEQFF. The V and J genes are TRBV14 and TRBJ2-1, with D unresolved. This CDR3 is 13 amino acids long. In germline, CDR1 is SGHDN, CDR2 FVKESK. Between the trimmed V and J ends, which lost 1 base and 9 bases, there was a span of 10 bases.

This clonotype was detected ten times or more. The J gene is TRBJ1-1, the V gene TRBV29-1, with 11 bases identical to TRBD1. Germline CDR1 reads SQVTM; CDR2 reads ANQGSEA. Losses at the gene ends were 7 bases for V and 1 base for J; bases not matched to a gene: 5. This CDR3 is 14 amino acids long. The CDR3 loop reads CSAGTGGWNTEAFF. The CDR3 coding sequence is TGCAGCGCGGGGACAGGGGGTTGGAACACTGAAGCTTTCTTT.

This clonotype appeared a few times. The gene calls are TRBV30 and TRBJ2-1, with D tentatively TRBD2 (6 bases). The CDR3 runs 11 residues. Germline CDR1 and CDR2: GTSNPN and SVGIG (reference sequence). With 1 base removed from V and 15 bases from J, the gap between germline ends came to 13 bases. The chain's CDR3 is CAWSAAGSLFF. The DNA for the CDR3 is TGTGCCTGGAGTGCCGCCGGGAGTCTGTTCTTC.

The gene calls are TRBV30 and TRBJ1-2, with 8 bases identical to TRBD1. Trimming took 6 bases from V and 4 from J; bases not matched to a gene: 4. Per the germline V gene, CDR1 is GTSNPN and CDR2 is SVGIG (reference sequence). This CDR3 region has 12 residues. The CDR3 nucleotides are TGTGCCTGTGACAGGGGCCCCTATGGCTACACCTTC. It yields the protein CACDRGPYGYTF.

The chain employs TRBV12-5 and TRBJ1-1; 9 bases are shared with TRBD1. Germline-derived CDR1 and CDR2 are LGHNT and FRNRAP. The CDR3 is made up of 14 amino acids. The ends lost 5 bases at V and 4 bases at J; junction bases unmatched: 5. DNA for the CDR3: TGTGCTAGTGGTGGGGACAGGGAGGTCACTGAAGCTTTCTTT. It encodes CASGGDREVTEAFF.

This clonotype was detected many times. V gene TRBV11-3 combines with J gene TRBJ2-4; D is possibly TRBD2 (7 bases). Per germline, CDR1 SGHNT and CDR2 YENEEA. CDR3 length: 14 residues. Trimming pared 4 bases from V and 8 bases from J, leaving 15 bases between. The CDR3 DNA reads as TGTGCCAGCAGCTCGCGGGGGCACGGGGACATTCAGTACTTC. The encoded protein is CASSSRGHGDIQYF.

This sequence joins TRBV19 and TRBJ2-1, with 7 bases lining up with TRBD1. This CDR3 comprises 13 residues. Looked up from germline, CDR1 is LNHDA and CDR2 is SQIVND (reference sequence). The trim removed 8 bases at V and 4 bases at J, leaving 5 bases unmatched. The CDR3 DNA sequence: TGTGCCAGTCGAGGGGGCACATACAATGAGCAGTTCTTC. Its translation: CASRGGTYNEQFF.

The V and J genes are TRBV19 and TRBJ1-5; D not resolved. Trimming shortened V by 7 bases and J by 5 bases, and 9 bases separated the two germline ends. Germline CDR1 is LNHDA and CDR2 is SQIVND (reference sequence). This CDR3 has 12 amino acids. The CDR3 nucleotides are TGTGCCAGTAAAGCGGGGTATCAGCCCCAGCATTTT. The encoded protein is CASKAGYQPQHF.

V and J are TRBV12-2 and TRBJ2-3; no DNA check was done on the table's D call, TRBD1. TRBV12-2 is designated a pseudogene. The CDR3 is 16 residues long. The DNA of the CDR3 is TGTGCAAGTCGTCTCGCCCGCACGAAAGGCACAGATACGCAGTATTTT. Its protein product is CASRLARTKGTDTQYF.

Only a few counts were recorded for this clonotype. The chain couples TRBV3-1 to TRBJ1-2; D unresolved. The CDR3 covers 13 residues. In germline, CDR1 is LGHDT, CDR2 YNNKEL (reference sequence). V dropped 1 base and J dropped 2 bases, with 5 bases sitting between them. CDR3 sequence reads: CASSQVSNYGYTF. The CDR3, as DNA: TGTGCCAGCAGCCAAGTATCAAACTATGGCTACACCTTC. Combining the CDR3 with reference TRBV3-1 and TRBJ1-2 gives the whole variable domain DTAVSQTPKYLVTQMGNDKSIKCEQNLGHDTMYWYKQDSKKFLKIMFSYNNKELIINETVPNRFSPKSPDKAHLNLHINSLELGDSAVYFCASSQVSNYGYTFGSGTRLTVV.

Only a few counts were recorded for this clonotype. This chain uses TRBV7-9 with TRBJ2-1; TRBD1 matches at 7 bases. The CDR3 length is 15 residues. Germline assignment: CDR1 SEHNR and CDR2 FQNEAQ (reference sequence). V lost 3 bases and J lost 0; bases outside the gene matches: 2. The CDR3 nucleotides are TGTGCCAGCAGCTTCGAGGGGGCCTCCTACAATGAGCAGTTCTTC. Translating gives CASSFEGASYNEQFF.